This TCR beta chain stems from a study of blood T cell repertoires in COVID-19. Study information: PBMCs, B-cell-depleted T cells, or T cells were the source of the cDNA or gDNA that made up the material.

The authors' processing: Nucleated cell number was recorded as an estimate derived from reference gene primer amplification. Data came from immunoSEQ multiplex PCR; TCRdb stores just in-frame clones and leaves some out. V, J and clone size derive from that table, while D and trimming were established from the DNA sequence. The sample carries about 130,000 clones, about 80% recorded once. Germline assignment: CDR1 SEHNR and CDR2 FQNEAQ (reference sequence). CDR3 length: 15 amino acids. V gave up 0 bases and J gave up 6 bases, with 12 bases separating them. This clonotype was obtained from a woman at least 80 years old with acute or convalescent COVID-19. Sequenced input: peripheral blood. This chain links TRBV7-9 with TRBJ1-5; possible D gene TRBD1, 5 bases. The CDR3 loop is CASSLAEGRGQPQHF. The CDR3 DNA is TGTGCCAGCAGCTTAGCAGAGGGGAGGGGTCAGCCCCAGCATTTT.